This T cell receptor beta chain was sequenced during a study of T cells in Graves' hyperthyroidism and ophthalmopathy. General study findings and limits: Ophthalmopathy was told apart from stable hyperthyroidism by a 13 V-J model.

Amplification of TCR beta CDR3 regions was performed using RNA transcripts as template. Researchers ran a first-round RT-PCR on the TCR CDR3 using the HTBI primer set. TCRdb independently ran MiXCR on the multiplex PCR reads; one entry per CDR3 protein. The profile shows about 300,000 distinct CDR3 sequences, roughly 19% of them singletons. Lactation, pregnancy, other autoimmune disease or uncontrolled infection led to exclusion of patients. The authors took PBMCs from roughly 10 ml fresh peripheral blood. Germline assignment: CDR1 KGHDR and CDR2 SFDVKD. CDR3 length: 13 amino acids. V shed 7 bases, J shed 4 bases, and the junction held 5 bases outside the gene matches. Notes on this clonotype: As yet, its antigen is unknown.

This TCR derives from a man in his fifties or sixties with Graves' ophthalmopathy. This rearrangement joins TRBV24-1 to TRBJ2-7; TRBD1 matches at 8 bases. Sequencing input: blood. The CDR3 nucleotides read TGTGCCACCAGCGACAGGGGTCGATACGAGCAGTACTTC. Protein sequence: CATSDRGRYEQYF.